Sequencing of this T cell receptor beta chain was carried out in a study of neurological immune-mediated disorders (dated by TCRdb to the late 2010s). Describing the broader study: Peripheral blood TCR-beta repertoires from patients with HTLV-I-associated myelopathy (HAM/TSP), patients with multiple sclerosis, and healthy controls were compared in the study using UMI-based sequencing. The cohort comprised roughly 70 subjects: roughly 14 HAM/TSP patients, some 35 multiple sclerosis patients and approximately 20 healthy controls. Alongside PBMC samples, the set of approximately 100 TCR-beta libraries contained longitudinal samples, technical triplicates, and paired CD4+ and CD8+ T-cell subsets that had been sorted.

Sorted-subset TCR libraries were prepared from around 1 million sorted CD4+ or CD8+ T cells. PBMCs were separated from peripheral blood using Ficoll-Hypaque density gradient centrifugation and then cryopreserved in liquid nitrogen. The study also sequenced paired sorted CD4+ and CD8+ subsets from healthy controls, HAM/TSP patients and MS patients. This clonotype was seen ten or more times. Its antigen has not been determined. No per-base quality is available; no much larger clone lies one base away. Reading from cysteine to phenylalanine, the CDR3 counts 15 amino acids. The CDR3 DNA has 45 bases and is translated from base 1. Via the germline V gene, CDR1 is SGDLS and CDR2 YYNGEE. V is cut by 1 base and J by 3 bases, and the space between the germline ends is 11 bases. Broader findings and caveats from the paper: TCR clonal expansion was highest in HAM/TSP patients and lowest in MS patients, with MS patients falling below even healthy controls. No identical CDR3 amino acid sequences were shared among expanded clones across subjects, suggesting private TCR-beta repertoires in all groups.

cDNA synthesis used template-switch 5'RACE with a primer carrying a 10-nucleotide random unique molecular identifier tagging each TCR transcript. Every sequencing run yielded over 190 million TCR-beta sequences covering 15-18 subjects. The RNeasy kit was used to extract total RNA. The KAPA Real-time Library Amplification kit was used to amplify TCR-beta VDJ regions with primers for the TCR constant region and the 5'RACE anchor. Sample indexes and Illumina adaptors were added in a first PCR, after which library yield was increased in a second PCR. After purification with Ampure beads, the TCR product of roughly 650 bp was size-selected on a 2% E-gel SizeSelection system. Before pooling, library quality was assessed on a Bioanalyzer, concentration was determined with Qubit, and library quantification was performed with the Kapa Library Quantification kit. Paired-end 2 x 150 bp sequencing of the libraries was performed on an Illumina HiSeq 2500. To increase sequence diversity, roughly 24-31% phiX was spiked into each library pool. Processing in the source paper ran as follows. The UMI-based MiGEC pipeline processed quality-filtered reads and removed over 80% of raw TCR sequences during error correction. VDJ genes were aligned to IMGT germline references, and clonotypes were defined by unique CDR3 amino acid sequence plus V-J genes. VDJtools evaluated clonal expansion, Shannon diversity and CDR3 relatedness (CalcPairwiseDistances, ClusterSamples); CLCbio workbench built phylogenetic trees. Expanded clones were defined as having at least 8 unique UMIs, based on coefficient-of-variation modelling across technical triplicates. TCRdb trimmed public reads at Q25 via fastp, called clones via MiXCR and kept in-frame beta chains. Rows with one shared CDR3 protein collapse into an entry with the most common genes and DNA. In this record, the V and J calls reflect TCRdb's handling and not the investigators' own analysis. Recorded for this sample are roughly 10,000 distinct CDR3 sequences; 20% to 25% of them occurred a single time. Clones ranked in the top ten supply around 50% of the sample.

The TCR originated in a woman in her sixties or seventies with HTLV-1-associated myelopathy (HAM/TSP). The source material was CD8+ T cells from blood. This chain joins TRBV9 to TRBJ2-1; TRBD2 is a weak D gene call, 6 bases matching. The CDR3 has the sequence CASSVTGTYYNEQFF. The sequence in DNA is TGTGCCAGCAGCGTAACGGGGACTTACTACAATGAGCAGTTCTTC.